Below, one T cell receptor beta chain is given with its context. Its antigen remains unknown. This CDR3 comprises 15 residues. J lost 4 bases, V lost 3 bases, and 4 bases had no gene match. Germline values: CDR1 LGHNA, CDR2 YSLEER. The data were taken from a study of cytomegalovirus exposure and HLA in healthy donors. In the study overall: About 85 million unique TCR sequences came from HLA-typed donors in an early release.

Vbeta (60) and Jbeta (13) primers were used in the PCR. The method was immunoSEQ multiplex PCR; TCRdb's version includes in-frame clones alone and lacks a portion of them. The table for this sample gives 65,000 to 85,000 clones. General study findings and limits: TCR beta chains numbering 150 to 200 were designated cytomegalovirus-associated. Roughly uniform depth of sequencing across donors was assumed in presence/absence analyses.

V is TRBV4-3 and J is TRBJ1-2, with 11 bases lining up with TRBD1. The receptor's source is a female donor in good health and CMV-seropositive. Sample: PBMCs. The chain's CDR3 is CASSQDGTGGYGYTF. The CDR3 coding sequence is TGCGCCAGCAGCCAGGATGGGACAGGGGGCTATGGCTACACCTTC.